The T cell receptor (beta chain) described here comes from a study of blood T cell repertoires in COVID-19. The wider study: Acute-phase and convalescent COVID-19 samples originated in the United States, Italy and Spain.

Trimming pared 1 base from V and 2 bases from J, leaving 5 bases between. Germline CDR1 reads SGHNT; CDR2 reads YENEEA. The length of the CDR3 is 13 residues. Libraries were prepared by immunoSEQ multiplex PCR; TCRdb keeps only in-frame clonotypes and omits some of them. This repertoire shows fewer than 400,000 clones, roughly 90% found once; its top ten account for 1.5% to 2%. For this clone: This sample includes further DNA sequences coding for the same CDR3.

Source material: peripheral blood. This TCR was sampled from a woman younger than 45 with COVID-19, enrolled during active disease. V and J are TRBV11-3 and TRBJ1-1; unclear D gene. CDR3 nucleotide sequence: TGTGCCAGCAGCTTAGCAGGTAACACTGAAGCTTTCTTT. The encoded protein is CASSLAGNTEAFF.